The clone carrying this TCR beta chain has at least ten counts. The antigen remains unidentified. Germline values: CDR1 KGHSH, CDR2 LQKENI. Losses at the gene ends were 3 bases for V and 8 bases for J; bases not matched to a gene: 4. This CDR3 has 13 amino acids. MiXCR, applied by TCRdb to the 5' RACE reads, yields one record per CDR3 protein. The data show about 30,000 distinct CDR3 sequences, around 5.2% seen once. These data belong to a study of early T cells in non-severe SARS-CoV-2 infection. General study findings and limits: VDJdb matching favored anti-spike CD8 responses, missing private and CD4 specificities.

The gene calls are TRBV18 and TRBJ2-1, with 7 bases aligning to TRBD2. The receptor's source is an adult who was a healthcare worker with PCR-confirmed SARS-CoV-2 infection or an uninfected control (not recorded which). Sample: whole blood. The CDR3 reads CASSPGLDDEQFF. In DNA form, the CDR3 reads TGTGCCAGCTCACCCGGACTAGACGATGAGCAGTTCTTC.